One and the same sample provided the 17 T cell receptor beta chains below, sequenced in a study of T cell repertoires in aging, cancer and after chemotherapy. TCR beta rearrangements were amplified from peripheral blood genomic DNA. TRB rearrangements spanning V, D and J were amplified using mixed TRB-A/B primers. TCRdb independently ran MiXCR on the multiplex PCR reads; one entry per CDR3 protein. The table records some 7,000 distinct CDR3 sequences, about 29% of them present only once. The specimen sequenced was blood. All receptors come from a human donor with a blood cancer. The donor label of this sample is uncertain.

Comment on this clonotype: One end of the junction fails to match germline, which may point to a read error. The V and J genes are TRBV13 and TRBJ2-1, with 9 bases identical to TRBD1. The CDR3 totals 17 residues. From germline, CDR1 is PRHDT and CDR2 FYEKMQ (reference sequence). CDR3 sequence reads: CARSLVTRQGAYNEQFF. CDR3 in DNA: TGTGCCAGAAGCTTGGTAACGAGACAGGGGGCCTACAATGAGCAGTTCTTC.

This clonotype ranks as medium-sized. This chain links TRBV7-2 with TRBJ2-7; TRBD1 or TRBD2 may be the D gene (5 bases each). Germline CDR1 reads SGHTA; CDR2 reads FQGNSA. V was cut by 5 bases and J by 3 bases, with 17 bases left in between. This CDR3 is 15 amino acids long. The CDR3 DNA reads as TGTGCCAGCAGCGCGCCCGGGGCTTTCCTCTACGAGCAGTACTTC. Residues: CASSAPGAFLYEQYF.

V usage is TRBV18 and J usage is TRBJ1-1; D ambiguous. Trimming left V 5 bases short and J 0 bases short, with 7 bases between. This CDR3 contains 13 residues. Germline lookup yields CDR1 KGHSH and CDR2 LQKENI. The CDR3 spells CASSETMNTEAFF. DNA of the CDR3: TGTGCCAGCTCAGAAACAATGAACACTGAAGCTTTCTTT.

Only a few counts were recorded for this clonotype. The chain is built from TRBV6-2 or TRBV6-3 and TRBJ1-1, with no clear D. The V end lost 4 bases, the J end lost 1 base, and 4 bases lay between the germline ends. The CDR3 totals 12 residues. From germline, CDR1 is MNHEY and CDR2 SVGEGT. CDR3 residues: CASSFQNTEAFF. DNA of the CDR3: TGTGCCAGCAGTTTCCAGAACACTGAAGCTTTCTTT.

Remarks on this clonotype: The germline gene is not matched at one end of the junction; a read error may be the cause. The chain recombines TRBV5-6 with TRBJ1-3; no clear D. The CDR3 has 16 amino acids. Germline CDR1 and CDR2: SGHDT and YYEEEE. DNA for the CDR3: TGCGCCAGCAGCCCGGGAGAGCGGCTCTCTGGAAACACCATATATTTT. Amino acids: CASSPGERLSGNTIYF.

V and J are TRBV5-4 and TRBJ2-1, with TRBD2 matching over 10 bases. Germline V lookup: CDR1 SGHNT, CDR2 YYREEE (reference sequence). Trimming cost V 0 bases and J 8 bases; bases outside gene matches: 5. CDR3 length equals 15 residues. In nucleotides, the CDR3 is TGTGCCAGCAGCTTGGCCGGGACTAGCGATGATGAGCAGTTCTTC. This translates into CASSLAGTSDDEQFF.

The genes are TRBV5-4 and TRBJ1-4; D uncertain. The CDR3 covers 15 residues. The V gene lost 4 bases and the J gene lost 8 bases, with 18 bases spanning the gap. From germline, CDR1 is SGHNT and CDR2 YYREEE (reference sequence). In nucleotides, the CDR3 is TGTGCCAGCAGCGTGTCGGCACGGCCGACCGAAAAACTGTTTTTT. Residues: CASSVSARPTEKLFF.

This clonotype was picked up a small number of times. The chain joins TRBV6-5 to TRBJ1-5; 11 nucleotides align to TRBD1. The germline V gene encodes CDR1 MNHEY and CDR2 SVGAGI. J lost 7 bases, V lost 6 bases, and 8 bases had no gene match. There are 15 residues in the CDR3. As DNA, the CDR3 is TGTGCCAGCAGAGACGGGACAGGGGGAACGCAGCCCCAGCATTTT. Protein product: CASRDGTGGTQPQHF.

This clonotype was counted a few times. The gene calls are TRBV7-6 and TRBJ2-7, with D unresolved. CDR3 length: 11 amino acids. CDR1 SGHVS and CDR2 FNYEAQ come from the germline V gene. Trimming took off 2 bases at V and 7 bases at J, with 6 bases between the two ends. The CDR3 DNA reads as TGTGCCAGCAGCTTAACCGGGGAGCAGTACTTC. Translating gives CASSLTGEQYF.

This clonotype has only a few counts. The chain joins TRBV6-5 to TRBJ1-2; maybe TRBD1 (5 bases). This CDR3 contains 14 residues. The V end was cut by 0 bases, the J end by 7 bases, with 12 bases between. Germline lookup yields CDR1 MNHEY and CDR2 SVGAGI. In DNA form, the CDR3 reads TGTGCCAGCAGTTACTCGCGGGGGGTAGCTGGCTACACCTTC. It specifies CASSYSRGVAGYTF.

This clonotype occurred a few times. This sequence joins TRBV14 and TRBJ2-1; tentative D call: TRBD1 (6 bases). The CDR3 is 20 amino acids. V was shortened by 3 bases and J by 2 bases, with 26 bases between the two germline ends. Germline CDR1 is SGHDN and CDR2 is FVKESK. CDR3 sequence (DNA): TGTGCCAGCAGCCACCCTTCCCTCGCACTTACAGGGATTCCCTACAATGAGCAGTTCTTC. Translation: CASSHPSLALTGIPYNEQFF. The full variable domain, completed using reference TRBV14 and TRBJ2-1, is EAGVTQFPSHSVIEKGQTVTLRCDPISGHDNLYWYRRVMGKEIKFLLHFVKESKQDESGMPNNRFLAERTGGTYSTLKVQPAELEDSGVYFCASSHPSLALTGIPYNEQFFGPGTRLTVL.

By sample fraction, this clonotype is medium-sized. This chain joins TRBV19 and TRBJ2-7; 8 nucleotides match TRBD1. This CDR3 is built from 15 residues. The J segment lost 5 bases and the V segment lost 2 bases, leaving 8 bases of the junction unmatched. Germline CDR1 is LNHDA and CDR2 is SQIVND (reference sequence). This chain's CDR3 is CASSISQDRVHEQYF. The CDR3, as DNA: TGTGCCAGTAGTATATCACAGGACAGGGTCCACGAGCAGTACTTC.

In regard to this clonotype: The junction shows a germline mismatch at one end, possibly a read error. The CDR3 DNA follows: TGTGCCGGTAGTCCCGGGACAGGGGTCGAGCAGTACTTC. Encoded protein: CAGSPGTGVEQYF. V is TRBV19 and J is TRBJ2-7; 10 nucleotides align to TRBD1. The germline V gene encodes CDR1 LNHDA and CDR2 SQIVND (reference sequence). The CDR3 sequence is 13 residues long.

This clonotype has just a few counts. DNA for the CDR3: TGTGCCACCAGCAAAGGCGACAGGCGCGCCACCAATTCACCCCTCCACTTT. Its translation is CATSKGDRRATNSPLHF. The chain links TRBV15 to TRBJ1-6; possible D gene TRBD1, 6 bases. The CDR3 extends over 17 amino acids. Trimming left V 4 bases short and J 7 bases short, with 20 bases between. Germline-derived CDR1 and CDR2 are LNHNV and YYDKDF (reference sequence). Complete variable domain (other parts from reference TRBV15 and TRBJ1-6): DAMVIQNPRYQVTQFGKPVTLSCSQTLNHNVMYWYQQKSSQAPKLLFHYYDKDFNNEADTPDNFQSRRPNTSFCFLDIRSPGLGDTAMYLCATSKGDRRATNSPLHFGNGTRLTVT.

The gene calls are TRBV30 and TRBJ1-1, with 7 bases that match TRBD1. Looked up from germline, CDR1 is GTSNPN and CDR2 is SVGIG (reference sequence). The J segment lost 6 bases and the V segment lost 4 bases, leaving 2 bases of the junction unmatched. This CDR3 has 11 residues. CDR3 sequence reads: CAWTGTAEAFF. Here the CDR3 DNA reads TGTGCCTGGACCGGGACAGCTGAAGCTTTCTTT.

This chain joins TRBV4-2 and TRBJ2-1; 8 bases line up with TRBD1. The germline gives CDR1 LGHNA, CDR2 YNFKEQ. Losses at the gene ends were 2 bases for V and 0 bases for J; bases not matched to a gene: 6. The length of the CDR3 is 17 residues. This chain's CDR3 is CASSQLTDRDSYNEQFF. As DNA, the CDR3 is TGTGCCAGCAGCCAACTTACGGACAGGGACTCCTACAATGAGCAGTTCTTC.

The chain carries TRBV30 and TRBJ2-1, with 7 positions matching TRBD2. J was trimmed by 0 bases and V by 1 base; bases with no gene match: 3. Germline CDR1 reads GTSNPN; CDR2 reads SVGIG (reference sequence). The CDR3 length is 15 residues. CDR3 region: CAWSGGGGSYNEQFF. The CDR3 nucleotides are TGTGCCTGGAGTGGGGGGGGGGGCTCCTACAATGAGCAGTTCTTC.